This T cell receptor (beta chain) comes out of a study of shared clonotypes between healthy human individuals. This table comes from immunoSEQ multiplex PCR, and its TCRdb copy is limited to in-frame clones, with some not included. This sample has approximately 2.4 million clones; approximately 96% occur once, and the top ten carry approximately 0.13%. The CDR3 extends over 15 amino acids. Germline assignment: CDR1 SGHVS and CDR2 FQNEAQ. V gave up 4 bases and J gave up 3 bases; unmatched junction bases: 5. What was sequenced was naive CD4+ T cells sorted from blood. Subset specified: CD45RA+ positively selected. The chain combines TRBV7-8 with TRBJ1-5, with 8 bases fitting TRBD1. The source of this sequence is a man aged 18 to 29 in good health. CDR3 nucleotide sequence: TGTGCCAGCAGCTCCCGGACAGGGTTCAATCAGCCCCAGCATTTT. Its protein is CASSSRTGFNQPQHF.